These T cell receptor beta chains were read from a single sample in a study of OX40 agonist ivuxolimab in advanced cancers. Using immunoSEQ multiplex PCR, the repertoire was profiled, and TCRdb retains in-frame clones only, with some absent. The sample consists of some 86,000 clones, about 89% of them appearing once. The material sequenced was CD4+ or CD8+ T cells sorted from blood, taken in a trial of the OX40 agonist ivuxolimab. These TCRs come from an adult with an advanced solid tumor such as melanoma, head and neck, liver or kidney cancer. CDR3s include the opening cysteine and the closing phenylalanine or tryptophan. Each record gives: clone size, V gene, D gene, J gene, CDR3 DNA, CDR3 protein. D genes are given only for firm matches. Size is omitted from some rows. Given values are once, few, many or a class for expanded clones.

.	TRBV12-2	.	TRBJ2-3	TGTGCAAGTCGCAGGGATTATTTT	CASRRDYF
.	TRBV2	.	TRBJ2-7	TGTGCCAGCAACCGGGCATGGGCAAACGAGCAGTACTTC	CASNRAWANEQYF
once	TRBV18	.	TRBJ1-4	TGTGCCAGCACCTCAGGAGTTAATGAAAAACTGTTTTTT	CASTSGVNEKLFF
.	TRBV10-3	.	TRBJ2-3	TGTGCCATCGGGGGGGAACAGGGAATGATGCGAGATACGCAGTATTTT	CAIGGEQGMMRDTQYF
.	TRBV27	.	TRBJ1-2	TGTGCCAGCAGCGACGGGCGCTATGGCTACACCTTC	CASSDGRYGYTF
once	TRBV30	.	TRBJ2-7	TGTGCCTGGAGCCCAGGGGCACAATACGAGCAGTACTTC	CAWSPGAQYEQYF
.	TRBV30	.	TRBJ2-1	TGTGCCTGGGAGCAGTACAATGAGCAGTTCTTC	CAWEQYNEQFF
.	TRBV27	.	TRBJ1-5	TGTGCCAGCAGTCCCCGGGATAGCAATCAGCCCCAGCATTTT	CASSPRDSNQPQHF
.	TRBV4-1	.	TRBJ2-3	TGCGCCAGCAGCCAAGATCTAATGTCCAGGGATACAGATACGCAGTATTTT	CASSQDLMSRDTDTQYF
.	TRBV29-1	TRBD1	TRBJ2-5	TGCAGCGTTGACAGGGGGCAACAAGAGACCCAGTACTTC	CSVDRGQQETQYF
.	TRBV5-1	.	TRBJ2-1	TGCGCCAGCAGCCCGGACCCACAGGTGCCTTACAATGAGCAGTTCTTC	CASSPDPQVPYNEQFF
once	TRBV6-6	.	TRBJ1-5	TGTGCCAGCAGTTACGGGGGAGGAGACAGCAATCAGCCCCAGCATTTT	CASSYGGGDSNQPQHF
.	TRBV4-1	TRBD2	TRBJ2-3	TGCGCCAGCAGCCAAGTTCAGTCTAGCGGGAGGGCCCGCACAGATACGCAGTATTTT	CASSQVQSSGRARTDTQYF
.	TRBV11-3	TRBD1	TRBJ1-1	TGTGCCAGCAGCAAGGGACAGGGTAACACTGAAGCTTTCTTT	CASSKGQGNTEAFF
once	TRBV28	TRBD1	TRBJ2-5	TGTGCCAGCACCCCCGCTGAGGGGGGACAGGGGAAGACCCAGTACTTC	CASTPAEGGQGKTQYF
.	TRBV28	.	TRBJ2-1	TGTGCCAGCAGTTTTGAGGGATGGGCCCGGAACAATGAGCAGTTCTTC	CASSFEGWARNNEQFF
.	TRBV6-6	TRBD1	TRBJ2-1	TGTGCCAGCGATCTCCGAACAGGGGGCAATGAGCAGTTCTTC	CASDLRTGGNEQFF
.	TRBV30	TRBD1	TRBJ2-7	TGTGCCTGGAGTTTAACAGGGGGCCCGGCCTACGAGCAGTACTTC	CAWSLTGGPAYEQYF
.	TRBV7-3	TRBD1	TRBJ1-5	TGTGCCAGCAGCCCCGGACAGGGTGATCAGCCCCAGCATTTT	CASSPGQGDQPQHF
.	TRBV7-9	TRBD2	TRBJ2-5	TGTGCCAGCAGCCAAACTAGCGGGAGGGGAGAGACCCAGTACTTC	CASSQTSGRGETQYF
.	TRBV9	TRBD2	TRBJ2-3	TGTGCCAGCAGCGTTAGCCTAGCGGGAGGCTCCACAGATACGCAGTATTTT	CASSVSLAGGSTDTQYF
.	TRBV5-1	TRBD2	TRBJ2-3	TGCGCCAGCAGGAGGGGAGGGCCAGATACGCAGTATTTT	CASRRGGPDTQYF
.	TRBV5-1	.	TRBJ2-1	TGCGCCAGCAGCTGGGGGACCGAGCCTTCCTACAATGAGCAGTTCTTC	CASSWGTEPSYNEQFF
.	TRBV5-4	TRBD2	TRBJ2-1	TGTGCCAGCAGCTTAGTAGCGGGTGCGGGGAATGAGCAGTTCTTC	CASSLVAGAGNEQFF
once	TRBV19	TRBD1	TRBJ2-1	TGTGCCAGTAGTACGCGACAGGGCAATGAGCAGTTCTTC	CASSTRQGNEQFF
once	TRBV7-9	.	TRBJ1-1	TGTGCCAGCAGCTTAGCGATGAAGAATGAAGCTTTCTTT	CASSLAMKNEAFF
.	TRBV4-2	TRBD2	TRBJ2-7	TGTGCCAGCAGCCAAGGAAAAGCGGGAGTGGGGGCCCCCTACGAGCAGTACTTC	CASSQGKAGVGAPYEQYF
.	TRBV11-3	.	TRBJ2-7	TGTGCCAGCAGCTTAGGAAGGGGTTCCTACGAGCAGTACTTC	CASSLGRGSYEQYF
few	TRBV9	.	TRBJ1-2	TGTGCCAGTGGGAGTCCCAATGGCTACACCTTC	CASGSPNGYTF
.	TRBV5-1	TRBD1	TRBJ2-7	TGCGCCAGCAGGGCTGGGACAGGGCTCTACGAGCAGTACTTC	CASRAGTGLYEQYF
.	TRBV28	.	TRBJ2-3	TGTGCCAGCAGTTCCCAGGGAGATACGCAGTATTTT	CASSSQGDTQYF
once	TRBV28	.	TRBJ1-2	TGTGCCAGCAGTCAGACAGCCCCATGGGGCTACACCTTC	CASSQTAPWGYTF
.	TRBV6-6	TRBD1	TRBJ1-3	TGTGCCAGCAGGAAGGGACAGGGGACTGGAAACACCATATATTTT	CASRKGQGTGNTIYF
.	TRBV28	.	TRBJ2-7	TGTGCCAGCAGTGCAGGGGGCTTACTAGCGGCTTCCGGCTCCTACGAGCAGTACTTC	CASSAGGLLAASGSYEQYF
.	TRBV28	TRBD1	TRBJ1-5	TGTGCCAGCAGTTTTAACAGGGGCGGTCAGCCCCAGCATTTT	CASSFNRGGQPQHF
.	TRBV9	.	TRBJ2-1	TGTGCCAGCAGCCCACGACAGGTCATAAGCTCCTACAATGAGCAGTTCTTC	CASSPRQVISSYNEQFF
.	TRBV7-9	TRBD2	TRBJ2-7	TGTGCCAGCAGCGCTTGGCGAGCGGGAGGCCTCCTGGGGGAGCAGTACTTC	CASSAWRAGGLLGEQYF
.	TRBV6-1	.	TRBJ2-5	TGTGCCAGCAGCGAAACTTTCCCCCAGGCCCACGAGACCCAGTACTTC	CASSETFPQAHETQYF
.	TRBV7-2	.	TRBJ2-1	TGTGCCAGCAGCTTAGGTCCACGGGAATCGCAGTTCTTC	CASSLGPRESQFF
.	TRBV5-1	TRBD2	TRBJ2-7	TGCGCCAGCAGCGTCCCTAGCGGCGAATCATACGAGCAGTACTTC	CASSVPSGESYEQYF
once	TRBV11-1	TRBD1	TRBJ2-7	TGTGCCAGCAGCTTAGTACAGGGGGGATACTACGAGCAGTACTTC	CASSLVQGGYYEQYF
.	TRBV5-4	.	TRBJ2-7	TGTGCCAGCAGCTTGGGAGGGGGGGGTGCGCCGCACGAGCAGTACTTC	CASSLGGGGAPHEQYF
.	TRBV4-1	.	TRBJ2-5	TGCGCCAGCAGCCACCTGGGGGCAGGAGAGACCCAGTACTTC	CASSHLGAGETQYF